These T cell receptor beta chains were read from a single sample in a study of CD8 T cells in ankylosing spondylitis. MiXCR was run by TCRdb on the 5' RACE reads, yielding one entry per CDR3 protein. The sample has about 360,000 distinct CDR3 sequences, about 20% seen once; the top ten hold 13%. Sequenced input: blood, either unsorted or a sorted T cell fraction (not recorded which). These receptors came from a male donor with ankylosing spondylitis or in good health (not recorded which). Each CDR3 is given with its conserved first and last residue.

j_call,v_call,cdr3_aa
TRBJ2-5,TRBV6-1,CASSEHIPYQETQYF
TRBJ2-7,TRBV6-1,CASSESAGYAYEQYF
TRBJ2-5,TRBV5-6,CASSLGAQGLWETQYF
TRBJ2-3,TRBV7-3,CASSPAVLAGGTDTQYF
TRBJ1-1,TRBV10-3,CAISESRNTEAFF
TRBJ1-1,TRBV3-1,CASSQEPPGVGTEAFF
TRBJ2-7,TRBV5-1,CASSKGQQYEQYF
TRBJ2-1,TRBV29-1,CSVVSGNEQFF
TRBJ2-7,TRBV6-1,CASSPLGLAGGPHEQYF
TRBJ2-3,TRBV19,CASSPVRQSTDTQYF
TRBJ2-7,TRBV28,CASSPRRLRAYEQYF
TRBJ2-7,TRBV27,CASSLKTGWYEQYF
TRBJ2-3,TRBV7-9,CASSSNWVTSTDTQYF
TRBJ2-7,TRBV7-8,CASSAIHRAPTYEQYF
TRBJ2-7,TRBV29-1,CSVAASSYEQYF
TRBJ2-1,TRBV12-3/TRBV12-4,CASSFWASGASYNEQFF
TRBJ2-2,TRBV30,CAWSVDSYTGELFF
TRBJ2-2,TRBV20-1,CSSGATNTGELFF
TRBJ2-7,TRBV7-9,CASSPDRGIQEQYF
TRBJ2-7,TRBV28,CASSPDLSYEQYF
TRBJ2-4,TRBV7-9,CASSSRQGASKNIQYF
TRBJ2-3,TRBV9,CASSAGGLVGDTQYF
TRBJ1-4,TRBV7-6,CASSSGAALRELFF
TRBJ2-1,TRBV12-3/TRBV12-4,CASSFQRGVLYNEQFF
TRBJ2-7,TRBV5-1,CASSSSTGYYEQYF
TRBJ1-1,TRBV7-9,CASRPLQGAHTEAFF
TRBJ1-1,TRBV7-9,CAAGWGGSTEAFF
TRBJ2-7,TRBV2,CASGQGDSYEQYF
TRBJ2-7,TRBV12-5,CASGPGQYF
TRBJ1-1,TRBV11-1,CASSLGTRTEAFF
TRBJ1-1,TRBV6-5,CASSYTAGVGVDTEAFF
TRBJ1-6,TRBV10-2,CASSEAPGGRNSPLHF
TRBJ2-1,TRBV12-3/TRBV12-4,CASSPGASSSSYNEQFF
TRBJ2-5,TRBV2,CASSDRAGVQGEETQYF
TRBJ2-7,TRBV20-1,CSARSISADEQYF
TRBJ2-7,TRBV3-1,CASSQARLASGEQYF
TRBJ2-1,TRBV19,CASSIDDYNEQFF
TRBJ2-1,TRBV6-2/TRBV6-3,CASSQTSWEQFF
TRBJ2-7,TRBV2,CASSEGVSYEQYF
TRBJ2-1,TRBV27,CASSLTGAEQFF
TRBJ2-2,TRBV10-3,CAISEDYQYTGELFF
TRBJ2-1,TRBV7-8,CASSLKEQFF
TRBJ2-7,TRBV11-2,CASSHGPSYEQYF
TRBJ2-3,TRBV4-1,CASTGGGAGRPDTQYF
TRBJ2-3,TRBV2,CASSEDLAGDFTDTQYF
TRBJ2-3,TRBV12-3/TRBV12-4,CASRGTGAPGTDTQYF
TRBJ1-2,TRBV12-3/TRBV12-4,CASSYPKGEANYGYTF
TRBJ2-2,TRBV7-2,CASSENRGGYTGELFF
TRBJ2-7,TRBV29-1,CSVRTGGSEQYF
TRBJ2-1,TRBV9,CASSGRGGPYNEQFF
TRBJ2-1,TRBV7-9,CASSPPASVSYNEQFF
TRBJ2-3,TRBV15,CATSPTDLTGGVSDTQYF
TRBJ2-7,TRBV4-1,CASSQDRSTGYEQYF
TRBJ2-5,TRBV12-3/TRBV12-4,CASSLELAGAQETQYF
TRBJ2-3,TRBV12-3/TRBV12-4,CASSPSSTSANTQYF
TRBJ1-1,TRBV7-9,CASRQTGFTDTEAFF
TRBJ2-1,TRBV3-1,CASRTSGGDEQFF
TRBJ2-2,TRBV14,CASSHGGTGELFF
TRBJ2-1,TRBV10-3,CAISDPSLSGGASYYNEQFF
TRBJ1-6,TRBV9,CASSVVGVGNSPLHF